The 32 T cell receptor beta chains given below trace back to one sample, sequenced in a study of blood T cell repertoires in COVID-19. Generated by immunoSEQ multiplex PCR, the TCRdb table keeps only in-frame clones and is missing some. The top ten hold roughly 8.3% of the sample, which has roughly 570,000 clones, roughly nine tenths seen once. The sequencing input was peripheral blood. The source of these receptors is a woman between 45 and 65 years old with COVID-19, enrolled during active disease.

CDR3 residues: CASSYGPGQGSYGYTF. CDR3 DNA sequence: TGTGCCAGCAGTTACGGACCGGGACAGGGATCCTATGGCTACACCTTC. The chain employs TRBV6-5 and TRBJ1-2; 9 bases are a match to TRBD1. V shed 2 bases, J shed 4 bases, and the junction held 8 bases outside the gene matches. In germline, CDR1 is MNHEY, CDR2 SVGAGI. The CDR3 covers 16 residues.

The V call is TRBV6-1, the J call TRBJ1-5; D perhaps matches TRBD1 (5 bases). The CDR3 spans 19 residues. Per germline, CDR1 MNHNS and CDR2 SASEGT. V lost 0 bases to trimming and J lost 0 bases, with 18 bases between them. The CDR3 DNA is TGTGCCAGCAGTGAAGCACCGACAGCCGCGAGTTATAGCAATCAGCCCCAGCATTTT. This sequence encodes CASSEAPTAASYSNQPQHF.

The chain recombines TRBV3-1 (or the pseudogene TRBV3-2) with TRBJ1-2, with 9 bases fitting TRBD1. Germline loops: CDR1 LGHDT, CDR2 YNNKEL (reference sequence). Trimming cost V 0 bases and J 8 bases; bases outside gene matches: 4. This CDR3 region has 14 residues. In DNA form, the CDR3 reads TGTGCCAGCAGCCAAGACGGGACAGGGAGAGGCTACACCTTC. Amino acids: CASSQDGTGRGYTF.

J is TRBJ2-7 and V is TRBV27; 9 bases are a match to TRBD1. The CDR3 length is 15 residues. The germline V gene encodes CDR1 MNHEY and CDR2 SMNVEV (reference sequence). The V and J ends lost 6 bases and 1 base, in that order; junction bases with no gene match: 7. In DNA, the CDR3 is TGTGCCAGCAGGCCCACCGGGACAGGGTCCTACGAGCAGTACTTC. Its translation: CASRPTGTGSYEQYF.

This chain uses TRBV7-6 with TRBJ2-2; 9 bases align to TRBD2. V dropped 3 bases and J dropped 5; count of bases not matched to a gene: 4. Germline values: CDR1 SGHVS, CDR2 FNYEAQ. CDR3 size: 15 residues. The CDR3: CASSLGGGATGELFF. CDR3 sequence (DNA): TGTGCCAGCAGCTTGGGCGGGGGGGCAACCGGGGAGCTGTTTTTT. The full variable domain, with the rest looked up from reference TRBV7-6 and TRBJ2-2, is GAGVSQSPRYKVTKRGQDVALRCDPISGHVSLYWYRQALGQGPEFLTYFNYEAQQDKSGLPNDRFSAERPEGSISTLTIQRTEQRDSAMYRCASSLGGGATGELFFGEGSRLTVL.

This clone appeared a few times. The chain employs TRBV5-1 and TRBJ1-5; maybe TRBD1 (6 bases). The CDR3 length is 15 residues. Trimming took 2 bases from V and 0 from J, leaving 9 bases between them. From germline, CDR1 is SGHRS and CDR2 YFSETQ. The CDR3 loop is CASSLTGSSNQPQHF. The CDR3 nucleotides are TGCGCCAGCAGCTTAACAGGGTCTAGCAATCAGCCCCAGCATTTT.

The genes are TRBV28 and TRBJ2-7, with 7 bases lining up with TRBD1. Germline CDR1 reads MDHEN; CDR2 reads SYDVKM. Losses at the gene ends were 5 bases for V and 0 bases for J; bases not matched to a gene: 10. The CDR3 has 16 residues. The CDR3, as DNA: TGTGCCAGCAGTCCTCAAACAGGGGAAGACTCCTACGAGCAGTACTTC. It specifies CASSPQTGEDSYEQYF. Together with reference TRBV28 and TRBJ2-7, the CDR3 gives the full variable domain: DVKVTQSSRYLVKRTGEKVFLECVQDMDHENMFWYRQDPGLGLRLIYFSYDVKMKEKGDIPEGYSVSREKKERFSLILESASTNQTSMYLCASSPQTGEDSYEQYFGPGTRLTVT.

V and J are TRBV3-1 (or the pseudogene TRBV3-2) and TRBJ2-7, with 7 bases aligning to TRBD2. The CDR3 has 15 amino acids. Germline lookup yields CDR1 LGHDT and CDR2 YNNKEL (reference sequence). V shed 4 bases, J shed 2 bases, and the junction held 8 bases outside the gene matches. The CDR3: CASSLRLASTYEQYF. The CDR3 nucleotides read TGTGCCAGCAGCCTTAGACTAGCAAGTACCTACGAGCAGTACTTC.

The gene calls are TRBV5-1 and TRBJ1-2; possible D gene TRBD1, 6 bases. V was trimmed by 5 bases and J by 0 bases, leaving 14 bases between them. CDR3 length equals 15 residues. CDR1 and CDR2 from the germline V gene are SGHRS and YFSETQ. The CDR3 spells CASSKDRPSNYGYTF. CDR3 DNA sequence: TGCGCCAGCAGTAAAGACAGGCCCTCTAACTATGGCTACACCTTC.

This clone was seen a single time. The genes are TRBV5-1 and TRBJ2-7, with D perhaps TRBD1 (6 bases). Germline CDR1 reads SGHRS; CDR2 reads YFSETQ. The germline V and J ends were trimmed by 3 bases and 4 bases, with 11 bases remaining between them. This CDR3 spans 13 amino acids. CDR3 coding DNA: TGCGCCAGCAGCTCCGGACAGACATACGAGCAGTACTTC. This encodes CASSSGQTYEQYF.

V gene TRBV4-1 combines with J gene TRBJ1-2; D ambiguous. V was clipped by 0 bases and J by 0 bases, with 17 bases between them. Germline loops: CDR1 MGHRA, CDR2 YSYEKL. CDR3 size: 18 residues. This chain's CDR3 is CASSQDGRSPNANYGYTF. CDR3 in DNA: TGCGCCAGCAGCCAAGATGGGAGGAGTCCGAACGCTAACTATGGCTACACCTTC.

This clone appeared a single time. The chain combines TRBV5-4 with TRBJ2-1; 11 bases align to TRBD2. The CDR3 runs to 15 residues. Trimming took 4 bases from V and 3 from J; bases not matched to a gene: 3. Germline V gene data show CDR1 as SGHNT and CDR2 as YYREEE (reference sequence). The DNA for the CDR3 is TGTGCCAGCAGCCCGACTAGCGGGGACTACAATGAGCAGTTCTTC. Its translation is CASSPTSGDYNEQFF.

The V call is TRBV6-5, the J call TRBJ1-1; no reliable D call. Trimming shortened V by 8 bases and J by 4 bases, and 20 bases separated the two germline ends. The germline V gene encodes CDR1 MNHEY and CDR2 SVGAGI. There are 15 residues in the CDR3. Here the CDR3 reads CASRTEGKLVTEAFF. The DNA for the CDR3 is TGTGCCAGCCGAACTGAGGGTAAATTGGTCACTGAAGCTTTCTTT.

The gene calls are TRBV5-3 and TRBJ1-6; tentative D call: TRBD1 (6 bases). TRBV5-3 has ORF status, its function being uncertain. CDR3 length equals 19 residues. V was clipped by 2 bases and J by 0 bases, with 18 bases between them. The CDR3 DNA reads TGTGCCAGAAGCTTTCCAGGGGCCACCGGGCACTCCTATAATTCACCCCTCCACTTT. Its translation is CARSFPGATGHSYNSPLHF.

The chain recombines TRBV4-2 with TRBJ1-1; possible D gene TRBD1, 6 bases. V lost 0 bases and J 0 bases, leaving 8 bases between the germline ends. This CDR3 has 15 amino acids. Germline V lookup: CDR1 LGHNA, CDR2 YNFKEQ. The CDR3 sequence: CASSQDGTMNTEAFF. CDR3 bases: TGTGCCAGCAGCCAAGACGGGACAATGAACACTGAAGCTTTCTTT.

This chain links TRBV19 with TRBJ1-4; 10 bases match TRBD1. The CDR3 is 16 residues long. J gave up 0 bases and V 7 bases, and 5 bases lay outside the gene matches. The germline V gene encodes CDR1 LNHDA and CDR2 SQIVND (reference sequence). For the CDR3, the DNA is TGTGCCAGTAAATTGGACAGGGGGGCAACTAATGAAAAACTGTTTTTT. It translates to CASKLDRGATNEKLFF.

This clone occurred once. The rearrangement uses TRBV28 and TRBJ2-7, with TRBD2 as a possible D gene (5 bases). V lost 4 bases, J lost 0 bases, and 13 bases lay in between. CDR1 and CDR2 (germline): MDHEN, SYDVKM. CDR3 length equals 15 residues. CDR3 region: CASSSSLSSSYEQYF. In DNA, the CDR3 is TGTGCCAGCAGTTCTAGCCTCTCCAGCTCCTACGAGCAGTACTTC.

This chain uses TRBV5-4 with TRBJ2-3; the D is unclear. Trimming cost V 4 bases and J 5 bases, with 5 bases left between them. The germline V gene has CDR1 SGHNT and CDR2 YYREEE (reference sequence). There are 11 residues in the CDR3. CDR3 nucleotide sequence: TGTGCCAGCAGCCGAGGAGATACGCAGTATTTT. Translating gives CASSRGDTQYF. Together with reference TRBV5-4 and TRBJ2-3, the CDR3 gives the full variable domain: ETGVTQSPTHLIKTRGQQVTLRCSSQSGHNTVSWYQQALGQGPQFIFQYYREEENGRGNFPPRFSGLQFPNYSSELNVNALELDDSALYLCASSRGDTQYFGPGTRLTVL.

The chain joins TRBV6-2 or TRBV6-3 to TRBJ2-7; 11 bases are shared with TRBD1. J lost 0 bases, V lost 6 bases, and 4 bases had no gene match. The CDR3 spans 15 residues. Looked up from germline, CDR1 is MNHEY and CDR2 is SVGEGT. The CDR3 sequence: CASSPGTGGSYEQYF. The DNA for the CDR3 is TGTGCCAGCAGCCCCGGGACAGGGGGCTCCTACGAGCAGTACTTC.

The rearrangement uses TRBV29-1 and TRBJ2-3; perhaps TRBD2 as D (5 bases). Germline V gene sequence: CDR1 SQVTM, CDR2 ANQGSEA. This CDR3 contains 13 residues. V was pared by 3 bases and J by 4 bases, with 11 bases between. CDR3 nucleotides: TGCAGCGTTGAGGCCACGAGGGCAGATACGCAGTATTTT. Translating it yields CSVEATRADTQYF.

This chain joins TRBV7-7 and TRBJ2-2; D ambiguous. This CDR3 region has 11 residues. Trimming cost V 8 bases and J 4 bases, with 5 bases left between them. Germline CDR1 and CDR2: SSHAT and FNYEAQ (reference sequence). The CDR3: CASGGTGELFF. The CDR3 nucleotides read TGTGCCAGCGGCGGCACCGGGGAGCTGTTTTTT. The entire variable domain, with the rest obtained from reference TRBV7-7 and TRBJ2-2, is as follows: GAGVSQSPRYKVTKRGQDVTLRCDPISSHATLYWYQQALGQGPEFLTYFNYEAQPDKSGLPSDRFSAERPEGSISTLTIQRTEQRDSAMYRCASGGTGELFFGEGSRLTVL.

J is TRBJ1-1 and V is TRBV19; D gene ambiguous. V was trimmed by 6 bases and J by 8 bases, leaving 13 bases between them. Germline CDR1 and CDR2: LNHDA and SQIVND (reference sequence). The CDR3 totals 12 residues. CDR3 bases: TGTGCCAGTAGCGCCGGAGGAGAAGAAGCTTTCTTT. Encoded protein: CASSAGGEEAFF.

This clone appeared a few times. The chain has TRBV10-1 and TRBJ2-2, with 10 bases matching TRBD1. Looked up from germline, CDR1 is WNHNN and CDR2 is SYGVQD (reference sequence). This CDR3 is 14 amino acids long. The J segment lost 6 bases and the V segment lost 6 bases, leaving 4 bases of the junction unmatched. CDR3 region: CASRRDRGAGELFF. In nucleotides, the CDR3 is TGCGCCAGCAGACGGGACAGGGGAGCCGGGGAGCTGTTTTTT.

This chain links TRBV6-5 with TRBJ1-2; maybe TRBD1 (5 bases). V was cut by 0 bases and J by 8 bases, with 10 bases left in between. The CDR3 is 13 amino acids. Germline lookup yields CDR1 MNHEY and CDR2 SVGAGI. The CDR3, as DNA: TGTGCCAGCAGTTACTCCCAGGGCGACGGCTACACCTTC. Its translation: CASSYSQGDGYTF.

The rearrangement links TRBV6-1 to TRBJ2-3, with 10 positions matching TRBD2. CDR1 is MNHNS, CDR2 SASEGT, per germline. Trimming removed 2 bases from V and 2 bases from J; junction bases left unmatched: 1. The CDR3 totals 15 residues. The CDR3 reads CASSESGGVTDTQYF. The CDR3 DNA is TGTGCCAGCAGTGAAAGCGGGGGGGTCACAGATACGCAGTATTTT.

The chain has TRBV5-1 and TRBJ1-1; TRBD1 is a possible D gene (5 bases). The V gene lost 0 bases and the J gene lost 2 bases, with 17 bases spanning the gap. The germline V gene has CDR1 SGHRS and CDR2 YFSETQ. The CDR3 has 17 amino acids. CDR3 nucleotides: TGCGCCAGCAGCTTGGGGGTAGCAGGACAAAGAAACACTGAAGCTTTCTTT. As protein: CASSLGVAGQRNTEAFF.

The gene calls are TRBV9 and TRBJ2-7; 8 nucleotides line up with TRBD1. Germline V lookup: CDR1 SGDLS, CDR2 YYNGEE. CDR3 length: 14 amino acids. Trimming removed 2 bases from V and 1 base from J; junction bases left unmatched: 2. CDR3 region: CASSVQGASYEQYF. The CDR3 coding sequence is TGTGCCAGCAGCGTCCAGGGGGCGTCCTACGAGCAGTACTTC.

This clone was observed a handful of times. This chain joins TRBV25-1 and TRBJ2-1; 14 nucleotides align to TRBD2. Germline loops: CDR1 MGHDK, CDR2 SYGVNS. J was trimmed by 7 bases and V by 4 bases; bases with no gene match: 6. This CDR3 contains 16 residues. The DNA of the CDR3 is TGTGCCAGCAGTGGCCAGACTAGCGGGGGGGTTAATGAGCAGTTCTTC. Residues: CASSGQTSGGVNEQFF.

On this clone itself: The same CDR3 can be traced to other DNA sequences in this sample. V gene TRBV27 combines with J gene TRBJ1-1; 8 nucleotides agree with TRBD1. The CDR3 spans 12 residues. Germline V gene data show CDR1 as MNHEY and CDR2 as SMNVEV (reference sequence). V dropped 5 bases and J dropped 5; count of bases not matched to a gene: 1. The chain's CDR3 is CASSRQGTEAFF. In DNA, the CDR3 is TGTGCCAGCAGTCGACAGGGGACTGAAGCTTTCTTT.

This chain links TRBV15 with TRBJ1-2; TRBD1 is a possible D gene (5 bases). Germline loops: CDR1 LNHNV, CDR2 YYDKDF (reference sequence). The CDR3 is 14 residues long. Between the trimmed V and J ends, which lost 1 base and 7 bases, there was a span of 13 bases. CDR3 in amino acids: CATSRASTGGGYTF. CDR3 coding DNA: TGTGCCACCAGCAGAGCTTCGACGGGGGGTGGCTACACCTTC.

This clone was seen more than once but under ten times. The gene calls are TRBV28 and TRBJ1-5; TRBD1 is a possible D gene (6 bases). This CDR3 is 15 amino acids long. Trimming stripped 3 bases from V and 4 bases from J, with 13 bases between. Germline loops: CDR1 MDHEN, CDR2 SYDVKM. CDR3 nucleotide sequence: TGTGCCAGCAGTTTCGGGACAACCGGGAATCAGCCCCAGCATTTT. Amino acids: CASSFGTTGNQPQHF.

J is TRBJ1-2 and V is TRBV27; D gene unclear. V lost 2 bases and J lost 8, with 15 bases in between. The CDR3 loop spans 14 amino acids. Germline V gene data show CDR1 as MNHEY and CDR2 as SMNVEV (reference sequence). The CDR3 sequence is CASSLIGSPRGYTF. CDR3 DNA: TGTGCCAGCAGTTTAATCGGGTCCCCTCGAGGCTACACCTTC.